This T cell receptor (beta chain) was observed in a study of blood T cell repertoires in COVID-19. Study-wide context: Whether acute or convalescent, the COVID-19 samples came from the United States, Italy and Spain.

Profiled with immunoSEQ multiplex PCR; TCRdb holds only in-frame clones, not every one. In the table there are approximately 350,000 clones, more than 80% of which are singletons. Donors in Cohort 3 who had recovered were those with two negative PCRs, healthcare professional clearance, or resolution of their symptoms. Only one count was recorded for this clone. Trimming stripped 3 bases from V and 12 bases from J, with 15 bases between. The germline CDR1 and CDR2 sequences are MNHNS and SASEGT. The CDR3 spans 13 residues. This chain uses TRBV6-1 with TRBJ2-1; D perhaps matches TRBD1 (6 bases). The sequenced sample consisted of PBMCs or T cells enriched from blood (not recorded which). The receptor was isolated from a man between 18 and 35 years old who had recovered from COVID-19. This chain's CDR3 is CASSDHRASGQFF. The CDR3 nucleotides are TGTGCCAGCAGTGACCACAGGGCCTCTGGGCAGTTCTTC.